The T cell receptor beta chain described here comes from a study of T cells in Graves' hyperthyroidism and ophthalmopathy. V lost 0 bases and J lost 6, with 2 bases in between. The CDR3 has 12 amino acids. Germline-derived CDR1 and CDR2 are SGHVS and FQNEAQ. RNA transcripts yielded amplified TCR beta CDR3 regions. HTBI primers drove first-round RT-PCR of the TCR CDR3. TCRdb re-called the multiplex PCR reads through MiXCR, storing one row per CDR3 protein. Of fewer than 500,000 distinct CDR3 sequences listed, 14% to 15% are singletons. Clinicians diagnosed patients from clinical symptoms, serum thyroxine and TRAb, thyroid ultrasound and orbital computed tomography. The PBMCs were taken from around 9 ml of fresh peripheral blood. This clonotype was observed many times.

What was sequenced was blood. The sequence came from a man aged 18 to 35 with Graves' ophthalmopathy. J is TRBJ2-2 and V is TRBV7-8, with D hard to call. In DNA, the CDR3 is TGTGCCAGCAGCTTAGCTTCCGGGGAGCTGTTTTTT. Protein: CASSLASGELFF. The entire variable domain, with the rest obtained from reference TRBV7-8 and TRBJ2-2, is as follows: GAGVSQSPRYKVAKRGQDVALRCDPISGHVSLFWYQQALGQGPEFLTYFQNEAQLDKSGLPSDRFFAERPEGSVSTLKIQRTQQEDSAVYLCASSLASGELFFGEGSRLTVL.